The following is a T cell receptor beta chain sequence with its context. This record comes from a study of cytomegalovirus exposure and HLA in healthy donors. The V end was cut by 5 bases, the J end by 5 bases, with 10 bases between. This CDR3 has 14 amino acids. CDR1 is MNHEY, CDR2 SVGAGI, per germline. Generated by immunoSEQ multiplex PCR, the TCRdb table keeps only in-frame clones and is missing some. The repertoire holds 180,000 or so clones, with just under 90% as singletons. Specimen: PBMCs. This clonotype originated in a woman aged 25 to 39 in good health and CMV-seronegative. The chain carries TRBV6-5 and TRBJ1-6; D gene uncertain. The CDR3 nucleotides are TGTGCCAGCAGTCACCGGGAGGATAATTCACCCCTCCACTTT. Its protein product is CASSHREDNSPLHF.